The 6 T cell receptor beta chains presented below share a single source sample, sequenced in a study of CD8 T cells in ankylosing spondylitis. Study findings and constraints: It appeared that ankylosing spondylitis blood was characterized by a TCR beta motif of fewer than 10 highly homologous variants.

MiXCR was run by TCRdb on the 5' RACE reads, yielding one entry per CDR3 protein. The sample has 470,000 or so distinct CDR3 sequences, approximately 26% seen once. For these TCRs, the target antigens are not known. What was sequenced was blood, either unsorted or a sorted T cell fraction (not recorded which). The receptor source for this set is a male donor with ankylosing spondylitis.

This clonotype was counted a few times. The chain links TRBV7-9 to TRBJ1-2; D is undetermined. V was cut by 5 bases and J by 7 bases, with 14 bases left in between. This CDR3 region has 13 residues. CDR1 and CDR2 (germline): SEHNR, FQNEAQ (reference sequence). The CDR3 is CASSPQVQVGYTF. CDR3 coding DNA: TGTGCCAGCAGCCCTCAGGTCCAAGTTGGCTACACCTTC.

In its sample, this clonotype was seen a few times. V gene TRBV12-3 or TRBV12-4 combines with J gene TRBJ2-1; 8 nucleotides align to TRBD2. J gave up 9 bases and V 6 bases, and 7 bases lay outside the gene matches. The CDR3 runs 13 residues. The CDR3 region has the DNA TGTGCCAGCAGCCGCGAGCGGGAGACTGAGCAGTTCTTC. Translating it yields CASSRERETEQFF.

The V and J genes are TRBV3-1 and TRBJ2-1; 7 bases align to TRBD2. CDR1 is LGHDT and CDR2 is YNNKEL in the germline V gene (reference sequence). With V trimmed by 4 bases and J by 2 bases, 5 bases remained unmatched. This CDR3 is built from 15 residues. CDR3 coding DNA: TGTGCCAGCAGCCGACCTAGCGGCACCTACAATGAGCAGTTCTTC. Translation gives CASSRPSGTYNEQFF.

This clonotype showed up many times. This chain uses TRBV4-2 with TRBJ2-5; D possibly corresponds to TRBD2 (5 bases). V shed 4 bases and J shed 2 bases, with 14 bases lying between them. The germline V gene encodes CDR1 LGHNA and CDR2 YNFKEQ. The CDR3 is 15 residues long. The CDR3 sequence: CASSRERGSQETQYF. CDR3 nucleotides: TGTGCCAGCAGCCGGGAAAGAGGGAGTCAAGAGACCCAGTACTTC.

The chain links TRBV2 to TRBJ2-4; unclear D gene. The V gene's germline CDR1 is SNHLY and CDR2 FYNNEI. V gave up 7 bases and J gave up 3 bases, with 4 bases separating them. The CDR3 covers 11 residues. CDR3 DNA: TGTGCCAGCAAGCTCAAAAACATTCAGTACTTC. As protein: CASKLKNIQYF. The variable domain in full, completed from reference TRBV2 and TRBJ2-4, reads EPEVTQTPSHQVTQMGQEVILRCVPISNHLYFYWYRQILGQKVEFLVSFYNNEISEKSEIFDDQFSVERPDGSNFTLKIRSTKLEDSAMYFCASKLKNIQYFGAGTRLSVL.

The rearrangement joins TRBV28 to TRBJ2-1, with 12 bases identical to TRBD1. This CDR3 spans 14 amino acids. The germline V gene encodes CDR1 MDHEN and CDR2 SYDVKM. V lost 6 bases, J lost 7 bases, and 4 bases stayed unmatched. The CDR3 sequence: CASRGQGARNEQFF. CDR3 DNA sequence: TGTGCCAGCAGGGGACAGGGGGCGCGTAATGAGCAGTTCTTC.